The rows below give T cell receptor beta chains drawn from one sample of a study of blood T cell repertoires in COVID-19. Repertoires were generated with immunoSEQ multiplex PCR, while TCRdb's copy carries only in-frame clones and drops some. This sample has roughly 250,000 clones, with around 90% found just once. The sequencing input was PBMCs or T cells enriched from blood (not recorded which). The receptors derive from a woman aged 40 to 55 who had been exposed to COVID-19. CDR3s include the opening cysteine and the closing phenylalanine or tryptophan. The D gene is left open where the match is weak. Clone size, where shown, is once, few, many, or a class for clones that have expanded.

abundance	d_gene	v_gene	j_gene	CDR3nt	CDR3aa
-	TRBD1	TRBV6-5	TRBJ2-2	TGTGCCAGCAGACCGACAGGGATCACCGGGGAGCTGTTTTTT	CASRPTGITGELFF
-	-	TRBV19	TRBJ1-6	TGTGCCAGTAGTATACCCCCACGATCGGGTAACAATTCACCCCTCCACTTT	CASSIPPRSGNNSPLHF
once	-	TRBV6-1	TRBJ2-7	TGTGCCAGCAGTCCACAGGACGGATACGAGCAGTACTTC	CASSPQDGYEQYF
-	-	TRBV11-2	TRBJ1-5	TGTGCCAGCAGCTCTGGGACTGCTAGGAATCAGCCCCAGCATTTT	CASSSGTARNQPQHF
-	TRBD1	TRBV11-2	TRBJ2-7	TGTGCCAGCAGCTTGACAGGGTACGAGCAGTACTTC	CASSLTGYEQYF
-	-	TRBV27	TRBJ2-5	TGTGCCAGCACCCCAGAGGGGAGGTGGGCTGGAGAGACCCAGTACTTC	CASTPEGRWAGETQYF
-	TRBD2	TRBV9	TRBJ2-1	TGTGCCAGCAGCGTTAGCGGGGGGGTAGGAAATGAGCAGTTCTTC	CASSVSGGVGNEQFF
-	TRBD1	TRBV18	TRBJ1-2	TGTGCCAGCTCACCGGACAGGCTTTTAGGGGGCTACACCTTC	CASSPDRLLGGYTF
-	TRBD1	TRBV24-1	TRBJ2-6	TGTGCCACCAGTGAGTGGGACAGTGAGGAAAGTGGGCCTTCCTCTGGGGCCAACGTCCTGACTTTC	CATSEWDSEESGPSSGANVLTF
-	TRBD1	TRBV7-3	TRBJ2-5	TGTGCCAGCAGCCAAACAGGGGGCGGAAAGACCCAGTACTTC	CASSQTGGGKTQYF
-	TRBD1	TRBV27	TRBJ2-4	TGTGCCAGCCAAGGGGGCGGGACAGGGGGCCGCTGGCTAGGAGTCAAAAACATTCAGTACTTC	CASQGGGTGGRWLGVKNIQYF
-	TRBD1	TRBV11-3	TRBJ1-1	TGTGCCAGCAGCCTAGGGACAGGGGAAGCTTTCTTT	CASSLGTGEAFF
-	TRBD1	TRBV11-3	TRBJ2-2	TGTGCCAGCAGCTTAGCGTCCGGGACAGGGGGAACCGGGGAGCTGTTTTTT	CASSLASGTGGTGELFF
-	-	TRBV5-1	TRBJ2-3	TGCGCCAGCAGCTTGGGGTACAGGGTCGCTAGCACAGATACGCAGTATTTT	CASSLGYRVASTDTQYF
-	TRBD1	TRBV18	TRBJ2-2	TGTGCCAGCTCACCACGACAGGGAATCGGGGAGCTGTTTTTT	CASSPRQGIGELFF
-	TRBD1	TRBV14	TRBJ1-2	TGTGCCAGCAGGTCACAGGGGGCCGGTGGCTACACCTTC	CASRSQGAGGYTF
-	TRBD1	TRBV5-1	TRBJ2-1	TGTGCCAGCAGCTTGGTACCAGGGGGCTATAATGAGCAGTTCTTC	CASSLVPGGYNEQFF
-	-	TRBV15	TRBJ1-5	TGTGCCACCAGCAGAGATTGGGGGGAAAGTCAGCCCCAGCATTTT	CATSRDWGESQPQHF
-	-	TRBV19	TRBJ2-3	TGTGCCAGTAGTACCCCGACCCGGGACACAGATACGCAGTATTTT	CASSTPTRDTDTQYF
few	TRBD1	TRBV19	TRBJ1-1	TGTGCCAGTAGTATAGCGGGACAGGGTGGGAACACTGAAGCTTTCTTT	CASSIAGQGGNTEAFF
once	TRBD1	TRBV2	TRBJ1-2	TGTGCCAGCAGGGGCCTACAGGGGGCGGTAGGTGGCTACACCTTC	CASRGLQGAVGGYTF
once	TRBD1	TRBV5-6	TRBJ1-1	TGTGCCAGCAGCTTACGGACAGGGCTGGGGGCTGAAGCTTTCTTT	CASSLRTGLGAEAFF
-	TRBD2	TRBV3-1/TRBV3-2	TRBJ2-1	TGTGCCAGCAGCCGAAAAGCGGTAGCGGGGGGGGACAATGAGCAGTTCTTC	CASSRKAVAGGDNEQFF
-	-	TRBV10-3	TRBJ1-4	TGTGCCATCAGTGACCTCGTAGAGGGAGAAAAACTGTTTTTT	CAISDLVEGEKLFF
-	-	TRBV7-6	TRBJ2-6	TGTGCCAGCAGCTTAAGGGGGAATGCTGGGGCCAACGTCCTGACTTTC	CASSLRGNAGANVLTF
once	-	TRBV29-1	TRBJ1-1	TGCAGCGTTAGGAGGGCTGCACTCTCAAACACTGAAGCTTTCTTT	CSVRRAALSNTEAFF
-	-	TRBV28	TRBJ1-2	TGTGCCAGCAACCTCGACAGGAGCATTGCTAACTATGGCTACACCTTC	CASNLDRSIANYGYTF